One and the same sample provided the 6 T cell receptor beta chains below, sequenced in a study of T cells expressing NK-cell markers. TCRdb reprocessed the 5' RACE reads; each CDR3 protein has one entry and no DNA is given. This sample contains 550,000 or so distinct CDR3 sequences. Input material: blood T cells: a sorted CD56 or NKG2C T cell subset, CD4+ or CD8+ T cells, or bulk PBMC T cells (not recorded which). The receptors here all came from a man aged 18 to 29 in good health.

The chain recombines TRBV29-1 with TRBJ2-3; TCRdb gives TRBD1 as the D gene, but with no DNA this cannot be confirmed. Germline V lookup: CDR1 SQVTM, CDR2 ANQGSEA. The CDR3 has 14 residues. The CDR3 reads CSVSLQGSTDTQYF.

The chain's CDR3 is CASSLLAGVADTQYF. The chain is built from TRBV5-1 and TRBJ2-3; the D call of TRBD2 rests on TCRdb alone, since no DNA is present to check it. The CDR3 loop spans 15 amino acids. Germline V gene sequence: CDR1 SGHRS, CDR2 YFSETQ.

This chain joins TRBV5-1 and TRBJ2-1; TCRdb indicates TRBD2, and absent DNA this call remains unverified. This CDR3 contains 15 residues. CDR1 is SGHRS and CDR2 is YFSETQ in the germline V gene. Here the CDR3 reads CASSQQGGGYNEQFF.

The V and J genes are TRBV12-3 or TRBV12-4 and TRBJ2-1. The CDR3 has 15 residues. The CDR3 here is CASRKTGATYNEQFF.

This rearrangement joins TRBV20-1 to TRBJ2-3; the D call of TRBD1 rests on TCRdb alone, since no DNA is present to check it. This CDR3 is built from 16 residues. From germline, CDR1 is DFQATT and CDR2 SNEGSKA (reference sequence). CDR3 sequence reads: CSATYAGAERTDTQYF.

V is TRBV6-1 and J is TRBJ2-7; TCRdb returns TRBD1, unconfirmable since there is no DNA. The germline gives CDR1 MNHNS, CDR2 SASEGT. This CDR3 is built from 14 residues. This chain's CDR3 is CASRRDRGFYEQYF.